Listed below are T cell receptor beta chains from one sample, sequenced in a study of T cells after yellow fever vaccination. MiXCR, run by TCRdb on the 5' RACE reads, gives a single entry per CDR3 protein. The sample lists 300,000 to 350,000 distinct CDR3 sequences; roughly 4.3% were seen once. This specimen consisted of PBMCs, obtained 5 days after the yellow fever booster vaccination. All receptors come from a man between 18 and 35 years old who received the YFV17D yellow fever vaccine. The CDR3 runs from the conserved cysteine through the conserved F or W. Each record gives: J gene, V gene, clone size, D gene, CDR3 protein, CDR3 DNA. A D gene is named only where the DNA matches it firmly. Size is omitted from some rows. Given values are once, few, many or a class for expanded clones.

TRBJ2-7 TRBV29-1 . . CSVLRGVSSYEQYF TGCAGCGTCCTTCGCGGGGTGAGCTCCTACGAGCAGTACTTC
TRBJ2-3 TRBV2 many . CARSEGSRDTQYF TGTGCCAGGTCAGAGGGGTCCAGAGATACGCAGTATTTT
TRBJ1-6 TRBV20-1 . . CSGLQGGGNSPLHF TGCAGTGGGTTACAGGGAGGTGGGAATTCACCCCTCCACTTT
TRBJ2-3 TRBV24-1 many TRBD1 CAIQGRVTDTQYF TGTGCCATACAGGGGCGCGTCACAGATACGCAGTATTTT
TRBJ2-1 TRBV9 few . CASSPTIYEQFF TGTGCCAGCAGCCCAACGATTTATGAGCAGTTCTTC
TRBJ2-2 TRBV19 many TRBD1 CASSRGQGRLDTGELFF TGTGCCAGTAGTAGGGGACAGGGGAGGCTCGACACCGGGGAGCTGTTTTTT
TRBJ1-2 TRBV5-1 many . CASSLSSTLAGYTF TGCGCCAGCAGCTTGTCCAGCACCTTGGCTGGCTACACCTTC
TRBJ1-5 TRBV12-3/TRBV12-4 . . CASSFSQTNQPQHF TGTGCCAGCAGTTTTAGTCAGACTAATCAGCCCCAGCATTTT
TRBJ2-1 TRBV19 few TRBD2 CASSIGGGEQFF TGTGCCAGTAGTATTGGGGGGGGTGAGCAGTTCTTC
TRBJ1-2 TRBV4-2 many . CASSQDVGHRYGYTF TGTGCCAGCAGCCAAGATGTAGGCCATCGGTATGGCTACACCTTC
TRBJ2-7 TRBV3-1 . . CASSQDTYEQYF TGTGCCAGCAGCCAAGACACCTACGAGCAGTACTTC
TRBJ2-5 TRBV7-6 . . CASSLVRESQETQYF TGTGCCAGCAGCTTAGTGAGAGAGTCCCAAGAGACCCAGTACTTC
TRBJ1-1 TRBV24-1 . TRBD1 CATSDRTGEGNTEAFF TGTGCCACCAGTGATCGTACAGGGGAAGGGAACACTGAAGCTTTCTTT
TRBJ2-2 TRBV7-2 . TRBD2 CASSFASGHAGELFF TGTGCCAGCAGCTTTGCTAGCGGGCACGCCGGGGAGCTGTTTTTT
TRBJ1-2 TRBV5-1 few . CASSLVTGPSGYTF TGCGCCAGCAGCCTAGTGACTGGGCCGTCCGGCTACACCTTC
TRBJ2-3 TRBV29-1 many TRBD2 CSVEGFTERGKSTDTQYF TGCAGCGTTGAAGGGTTTACCGAGCGGGGGAAAAGCACAGATACGCAGTATTTT
TRBJ1-3 TRBV7-9 many . CASSLSPGSSGNTIYF TGTGCCAGCAGCTTAAGCCCGGGAAGCTCTGGAAACACCATATATTTT
TRBJ2-2 TRBV7-2 many TRBD2 CASSLVSGGGTGELFF TGTGCCAGCAGCTTAGTATCGGGGGGAGGCACCGGGGAGCTGTTTTTT